This TCR beta chain originates from a study of a mutant IDH1 vaccine in newly diagnosed glioma. Study-wide background: The initiation of vaccination occurred 4-6 weeks after radiotherapy alone, or with temozolomide cycles. There were approximately 60% males and around 38% females among treated patients, whose mean age was 40.4 years.

In the case of this clone: Its cognate antigen is unknown.

Time point indicated: week 11, during vaccination. The vaccine gave 300 ug of a 20-mer mutant IDH1 peptide subcutaneously per dose. TCRdb's copy holds only in-frame clones and misses some; the assay was immunoSEQ multiplex PCR. There are about 36,000 clones in the sample; 80% occur only once, and roughly 16% lies in the top ten. Specimen: peripheral blood mononuclear cells (PBMCs), collected from a glioma patient whose treatment included an IDH1 peptide vaccine. The receptor was isolated from a woman aged 25 to 45 with glioma. Some clones in this sample may be carry-over from other donors' samples.

As DNA, the CDR3 is TGTGCCAGCTCACTAGGGACTATTAGCGGTTACGAGCAGTACTTC. Translation gives CASSLGTISGYEQYF. V usage is TRBV18 and J usage is TRBJ2-7; TRBD2 matches 7 bases. The ends lost 4 bases at V and 4 bases at J; junction bases unmatched: 10. This CDR3 comprises 15 residues. From germline, CDR1 is KGHSH and CDR2 LQKENI.